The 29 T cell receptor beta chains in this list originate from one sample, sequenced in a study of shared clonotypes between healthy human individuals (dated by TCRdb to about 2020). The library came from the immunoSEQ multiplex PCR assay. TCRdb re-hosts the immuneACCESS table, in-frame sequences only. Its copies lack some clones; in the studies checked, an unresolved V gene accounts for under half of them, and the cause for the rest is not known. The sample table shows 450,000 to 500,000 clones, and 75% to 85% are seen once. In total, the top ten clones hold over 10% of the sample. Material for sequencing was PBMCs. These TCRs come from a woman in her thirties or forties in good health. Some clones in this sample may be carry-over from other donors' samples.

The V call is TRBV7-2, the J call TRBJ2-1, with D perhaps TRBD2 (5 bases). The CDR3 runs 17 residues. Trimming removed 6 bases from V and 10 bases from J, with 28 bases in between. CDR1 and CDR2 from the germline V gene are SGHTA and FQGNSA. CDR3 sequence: CASRARAAFLSWEEQFF. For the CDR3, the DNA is TGTGCCAGCAGGGCACGGGCCGCCTTCCTGAGTTGGGAGGAGCAGTTCTTC.

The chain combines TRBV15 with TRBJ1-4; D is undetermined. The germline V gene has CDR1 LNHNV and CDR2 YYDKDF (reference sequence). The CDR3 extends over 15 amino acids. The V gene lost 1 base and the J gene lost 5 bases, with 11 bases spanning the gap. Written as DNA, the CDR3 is TGTGCCACCAGCAGAGGAGGCGCTGGCAATGAAAAACTGTTTTTT. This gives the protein CATSRGGAGNEKLFF.

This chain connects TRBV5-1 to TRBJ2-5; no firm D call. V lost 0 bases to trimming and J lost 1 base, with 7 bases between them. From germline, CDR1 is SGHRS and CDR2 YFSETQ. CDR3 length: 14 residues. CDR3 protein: CASSLERPQETQYF. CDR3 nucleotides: TGCGCCAGCAGCTTGGAGCGCCCCCAAGAGACCCAGTACTTC.

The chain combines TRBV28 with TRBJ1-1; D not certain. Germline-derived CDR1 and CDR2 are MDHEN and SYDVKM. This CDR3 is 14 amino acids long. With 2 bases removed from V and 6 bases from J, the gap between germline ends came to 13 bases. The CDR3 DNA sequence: TGTGCCAGCAGTTTAAGGAGGGTCTATGCTGAAGCTTTCTTT. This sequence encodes CASSLRRVYAEAFF. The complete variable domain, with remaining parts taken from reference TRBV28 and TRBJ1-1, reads DVKVTQSSRYLVKRTGEKVFLECVQDMDHENMFWYRQDPGLGLRLIYFSYDVKMKEKGDIPEGYSVSREKKERFSLILESASTNQTSMYLCASSLRRVYAEAFFGQGTRLTVV.

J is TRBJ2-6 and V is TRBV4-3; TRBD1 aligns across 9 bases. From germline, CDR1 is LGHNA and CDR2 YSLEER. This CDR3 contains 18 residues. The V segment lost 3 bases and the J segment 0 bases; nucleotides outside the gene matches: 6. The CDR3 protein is CASSQAGQGLSGANVLTF. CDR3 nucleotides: TGCGCCAGCAGCCAGGCGGGACAGGGCCTCTCTGGGGCCAACGTCCTGACTTTC.

CDR3 sequence (DNA): TGTGCCAGCAGTTCGGTGCGGGACGGCTACGAGCAGTACTTC. Amino acids: CASSSVRDGYEQYF. V is TRBV28 and J is TRBJ2-7, with D perhaps matching TRBD2 (6 bases). Germline CDR1 MDHEN, CDR2 SYDVKM. This CDR3 is built from 14 residues. The V gene lost 4 bases and the J gene lost 3 bases, with 13 bases spanning the gap.

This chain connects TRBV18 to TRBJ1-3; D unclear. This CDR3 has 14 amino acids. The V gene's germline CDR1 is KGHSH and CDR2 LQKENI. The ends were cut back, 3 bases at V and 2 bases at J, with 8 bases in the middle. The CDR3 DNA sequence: TGTGCCAGCTCACCTGCAACGGCTGGAAACACCATATATTTT. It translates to CASSPATAGNTIYF. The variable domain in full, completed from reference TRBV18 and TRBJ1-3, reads NAGVMQNPRHLVRRRGQEARLRCSPMKGHSHVYWYRQLPEEGLKFMVYLQKENIIDESGMPKERFSAEFPKEGPSILRIQQVVRGDSAAYFCASSPATAGNTIYFGEGSWLTVV.

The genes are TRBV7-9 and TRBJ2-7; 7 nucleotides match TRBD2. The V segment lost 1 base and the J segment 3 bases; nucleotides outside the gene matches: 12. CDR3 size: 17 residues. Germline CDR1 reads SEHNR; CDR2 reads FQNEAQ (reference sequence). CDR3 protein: CASSLESGTLKGYEQYF. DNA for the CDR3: TGTGCCAGCAGCTTAGAAAGCGGGACGCTGAAGGGCTACGAGCAGTACTTC.

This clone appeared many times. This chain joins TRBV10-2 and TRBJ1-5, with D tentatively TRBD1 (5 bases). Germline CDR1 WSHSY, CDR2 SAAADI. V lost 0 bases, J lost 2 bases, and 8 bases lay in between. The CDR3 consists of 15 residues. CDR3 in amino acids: CASSESSRGNQPQHF. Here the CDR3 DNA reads TGCGCCAGCAGTGAGTCGAGCAGGGGCAATCAGCCCCAGCATTTT.

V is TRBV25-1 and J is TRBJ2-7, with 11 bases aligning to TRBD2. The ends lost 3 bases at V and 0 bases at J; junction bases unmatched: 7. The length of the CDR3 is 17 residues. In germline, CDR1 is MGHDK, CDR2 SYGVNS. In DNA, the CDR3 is TGTGCCAGCAGTGACGGGACTAGCGGCCCTAGCTCCTACGAGCAGTACTTC. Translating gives CASSDGTSGPSSYEQYF.

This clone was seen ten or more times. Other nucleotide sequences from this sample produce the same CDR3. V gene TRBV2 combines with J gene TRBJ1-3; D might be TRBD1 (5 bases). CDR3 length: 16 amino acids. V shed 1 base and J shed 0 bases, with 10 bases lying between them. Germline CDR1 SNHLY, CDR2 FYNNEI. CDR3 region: CASSEGGANSGNTIYF. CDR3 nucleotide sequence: TGTGCCAGCAGTGAAGGAGGGGCTAACTCTGGAAACACCATATATTTT.

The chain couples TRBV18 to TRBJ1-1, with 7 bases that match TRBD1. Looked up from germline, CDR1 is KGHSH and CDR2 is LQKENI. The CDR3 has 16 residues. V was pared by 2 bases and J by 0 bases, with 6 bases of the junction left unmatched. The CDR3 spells CASSPTPGQLNTEAFF. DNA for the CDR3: TGTGCCAGCTCACCAACCCCGGGACAGCTGAACACTGAAGCTTTCTTT.

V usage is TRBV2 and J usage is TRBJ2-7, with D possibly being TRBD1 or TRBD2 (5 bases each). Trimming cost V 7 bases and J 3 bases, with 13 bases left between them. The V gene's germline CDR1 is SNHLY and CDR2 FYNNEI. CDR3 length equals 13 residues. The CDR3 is CASNRRDGYEQYF. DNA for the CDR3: TGTGCCAGCAATCGCCGGGACGGCTACGAGCAGTACTTC.

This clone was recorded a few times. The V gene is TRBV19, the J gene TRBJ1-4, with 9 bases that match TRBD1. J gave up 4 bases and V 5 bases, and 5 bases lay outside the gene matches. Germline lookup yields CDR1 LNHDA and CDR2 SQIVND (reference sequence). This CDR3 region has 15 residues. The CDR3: CASSVQDRGNEKLFF. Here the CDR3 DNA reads TGTGCCAGTAGTGTCCAGGACAGGGGTAATGAAAAACTGTTTTTT.

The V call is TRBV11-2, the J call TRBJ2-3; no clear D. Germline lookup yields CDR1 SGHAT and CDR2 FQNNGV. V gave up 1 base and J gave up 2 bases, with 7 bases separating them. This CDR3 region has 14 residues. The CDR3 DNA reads TGTGCCAGCAGCTTAGGTCCACACACAGATACGCAGTATTTT. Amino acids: CASSLGPHTDTQYF.

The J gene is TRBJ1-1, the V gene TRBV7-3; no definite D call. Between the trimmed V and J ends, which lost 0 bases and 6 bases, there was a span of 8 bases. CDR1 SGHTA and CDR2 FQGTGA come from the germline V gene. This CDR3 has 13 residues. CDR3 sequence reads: CASSLTLGAEAFF. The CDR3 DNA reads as TGTGCCAGCAGCTTAACACTAGGAGCTGAAGCTTTCTTT.

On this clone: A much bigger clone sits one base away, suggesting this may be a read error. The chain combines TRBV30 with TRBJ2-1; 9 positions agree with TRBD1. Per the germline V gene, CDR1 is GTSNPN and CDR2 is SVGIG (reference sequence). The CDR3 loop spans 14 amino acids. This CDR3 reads CAWVTGGSYNEQLF. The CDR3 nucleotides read TGTGCCTGGGTGACAGGGGGTTCGTACAATGAGCAGCTCTTC.

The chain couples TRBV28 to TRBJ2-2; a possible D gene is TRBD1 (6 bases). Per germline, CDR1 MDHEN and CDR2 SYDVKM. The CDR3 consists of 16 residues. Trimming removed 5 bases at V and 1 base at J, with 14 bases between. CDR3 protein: CASSLKRQVNTGELFF. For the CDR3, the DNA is TGTGCCAGCAGTCTCAAGAGACAGGTGAACACCGGGGAGCTGTTTTTT.

CDR3 sequence (DNA): TGTGCCAGCAGCCCGACTCCGGGACAGGGGGCTTCCTACGAGCAGTACTTC. Its translation is CASSPTPGQGASYEQYF. The genes are TRBV14 and TRBJ2-7, with 12 nucleotides matching TRBD1. Per the germline V gene, CDR1 is SGHDN and CDR2 is FVKESK. This CDR3 region has 17 residues. Trimming at V came to 4 bases and at J to 1 base, leaving 8 bases not matched to a gene.

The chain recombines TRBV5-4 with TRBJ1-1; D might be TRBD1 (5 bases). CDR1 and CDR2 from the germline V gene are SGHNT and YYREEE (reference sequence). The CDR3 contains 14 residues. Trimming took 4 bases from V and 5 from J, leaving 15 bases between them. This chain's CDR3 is CASSHQQGVTEAFF. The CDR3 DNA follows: TGTGCCAGCAGCCACCAACAAGGGGTGACTGAAGCTTTCTTT.

CDR3 nucleotide sequence: TGTGCCAGCAGCTTAGGCACAGCCCTTGGGTGGGAGCAGTACTTC. Its translation: CASSLGTALGWEQYF. The chain joins TRBV7-2 to TRBJ2-7; no definite D call. The germline V gene encodes CDR1 SGHTA and CDR2 FQGNSA. V was trimmed by 1 base and J by 7 bases, leaving 17 bases between them. The CDR3 runs 15 residues.

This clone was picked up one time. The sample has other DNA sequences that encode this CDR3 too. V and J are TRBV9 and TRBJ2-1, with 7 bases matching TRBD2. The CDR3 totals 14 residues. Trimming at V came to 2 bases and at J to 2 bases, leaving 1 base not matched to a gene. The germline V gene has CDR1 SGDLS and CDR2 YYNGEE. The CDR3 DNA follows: TGTGCCAGCAGCGTCGGGACTACCTACAATGAGCAGTTCTTC. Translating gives CASSVGTTYNEQFF. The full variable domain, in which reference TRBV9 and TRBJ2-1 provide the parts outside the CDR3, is DSGVTQTPKHLITATGQRVTLRCSPRSGDLSVYWYQQSLDQGLQFLIQYYNGEERAKGNILERFSAQQFPDLHSELNLSSLELGDSALYFCASSVGTTYNEQFFGPGTRLTVL.

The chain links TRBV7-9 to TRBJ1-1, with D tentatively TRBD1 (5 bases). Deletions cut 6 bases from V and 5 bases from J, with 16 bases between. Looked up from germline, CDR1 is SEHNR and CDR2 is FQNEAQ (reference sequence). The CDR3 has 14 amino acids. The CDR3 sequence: CASRFGAEGTEAFF. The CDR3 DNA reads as TGTGCCAGCAGATTCGGGGCGGAAGGAACTGAAGCTTTCTTT.

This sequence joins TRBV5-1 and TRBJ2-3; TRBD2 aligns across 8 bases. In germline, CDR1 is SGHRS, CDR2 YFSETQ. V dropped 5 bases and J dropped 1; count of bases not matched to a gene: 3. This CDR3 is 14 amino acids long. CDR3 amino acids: CASSPTSGTDTQYF. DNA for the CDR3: TGCGCCAGCAGTCCGACTAGCGGCACAGATACGCAGTATTTT. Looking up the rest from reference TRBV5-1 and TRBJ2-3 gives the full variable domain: KAGVTQTPRYLIKTRGQQVTLSCSPISGHRSVSWYQQTPGQGLQFLFEYFSETQRNKGNFPGRFSGRQFSNSRSEMNVSTLELGDSALYLCASSPTSGTDTQYFGPGTRLTVL.

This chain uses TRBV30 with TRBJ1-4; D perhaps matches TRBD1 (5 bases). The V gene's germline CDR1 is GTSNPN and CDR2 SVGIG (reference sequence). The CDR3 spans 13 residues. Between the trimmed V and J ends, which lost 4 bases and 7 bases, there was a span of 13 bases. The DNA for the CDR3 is TGTGCCTGGAAGGGCAGGGAAACTGAAAAACTGTTTTTT. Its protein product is CAWKGRETEKLFF. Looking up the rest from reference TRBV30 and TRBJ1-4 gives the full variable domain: SQTIHQWPATLVQPVGSPLSLECTVEGTSNPNLYWYRQAAGRGLQLLFYSVGIGQISSEVPQNLSASRPQDRQFILSSKKLLLSDSGFYLCAWKGRETEKLFFGSGTQLSVL.

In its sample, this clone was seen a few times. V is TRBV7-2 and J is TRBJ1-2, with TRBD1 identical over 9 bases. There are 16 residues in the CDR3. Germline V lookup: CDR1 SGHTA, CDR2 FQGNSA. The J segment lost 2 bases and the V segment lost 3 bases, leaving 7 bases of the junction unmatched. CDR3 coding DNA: TGTGCCAGCAGCTTTAGTGGACAGGGGACGAACTATGGCTACACCTTC. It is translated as CASSFSGQGTNYGYTF.

The CDR3 region has the DNA TGTGCCAGCAGGAGCGGCGGAACCAGCTACGAGCAGTACTTC. This sequence encodes CASRSGGTSYEQYF. The genes are TRBV28 and TRBJ2-5; perhaps TRBD2 as D (5 bases). The J call may be in error: the DNA end matches TRBJ2-7 better. The CDR3 sequence is 14 residues long. From germline, CDR1 is MDHEN and CDR2 SYDVKM.

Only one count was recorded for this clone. CDR3 nucleotide sequence: TGTGCCAGTAGTATACCCCCAGGGCTCGCTGAAGCTTTCTTT. Translating it yields CASSIPPGLAEAFF. This rearrangement joins TRBV19 to TRBJ1-1; D may be TRBD1 (5 bases). Looked up from germline, CDR1 is LNHDA and CDR2 is SQIVND (reference sequence). CDR3 length: 14 residues. V was trimmed by 2 bases and J by 6 bases, leaving 13 bases between them.

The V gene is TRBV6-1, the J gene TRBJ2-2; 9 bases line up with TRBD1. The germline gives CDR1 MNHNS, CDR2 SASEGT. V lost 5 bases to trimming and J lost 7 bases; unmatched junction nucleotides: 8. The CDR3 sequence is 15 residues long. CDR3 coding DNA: TGTGCCAGCAGTTCTTTACAGGGGGCCGTCGGGGAGCTGTTTTTT. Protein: CASSSLQGAVGELFF.